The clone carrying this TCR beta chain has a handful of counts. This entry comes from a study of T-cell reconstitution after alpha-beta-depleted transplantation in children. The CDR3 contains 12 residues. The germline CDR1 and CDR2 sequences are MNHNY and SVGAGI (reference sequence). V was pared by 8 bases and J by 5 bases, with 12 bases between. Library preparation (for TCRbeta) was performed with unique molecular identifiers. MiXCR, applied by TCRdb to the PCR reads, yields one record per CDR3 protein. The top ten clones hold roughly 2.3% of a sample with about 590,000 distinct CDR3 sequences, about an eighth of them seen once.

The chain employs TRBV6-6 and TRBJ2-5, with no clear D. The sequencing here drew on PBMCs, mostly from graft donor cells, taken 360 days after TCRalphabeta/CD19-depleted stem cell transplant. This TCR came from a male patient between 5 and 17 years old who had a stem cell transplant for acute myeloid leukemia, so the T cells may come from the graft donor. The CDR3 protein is CASSNGEETQYF. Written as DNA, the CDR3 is TGTGCCAGCTCCAACGGTGAGGAGACCCAGTACTTC.